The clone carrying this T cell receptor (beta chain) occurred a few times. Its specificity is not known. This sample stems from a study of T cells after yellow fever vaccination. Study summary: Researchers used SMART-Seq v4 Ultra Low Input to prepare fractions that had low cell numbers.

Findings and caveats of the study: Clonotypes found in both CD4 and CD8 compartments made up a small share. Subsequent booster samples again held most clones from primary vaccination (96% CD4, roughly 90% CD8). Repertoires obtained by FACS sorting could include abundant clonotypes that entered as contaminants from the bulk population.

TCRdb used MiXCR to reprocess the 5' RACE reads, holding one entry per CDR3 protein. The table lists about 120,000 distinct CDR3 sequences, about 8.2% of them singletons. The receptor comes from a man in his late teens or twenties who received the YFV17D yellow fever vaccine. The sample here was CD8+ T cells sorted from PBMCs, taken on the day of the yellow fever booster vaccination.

Written as DNA, the CDR3 is TGTGCCAGCAGTTACTCTCGGGGGTCGGAAGGAAACACCATATATTTT. This encodes CASSYSRGSEGNTIYF. This chain links TRBV6-6 with TRBJ1-3; a weak D match, TRBD1 (5 bases). The CDR3 runs to 16 residues. Trimming removed 0 bases from V and 4 bases from J, with 13 bases in between. The germline gives CDR1 MNHNY, CDR2 SVGAGI (reference sequence).